This T cell receptor beta chain was sequenced for a study of T-cell memory formation after mild COVID-19. The germline CDR1 and CDR2 sequences are SGHRS and YFSETQ. This CDR3 region has 12 residues. Trimming removed 0 bases from V and 4 bases from J, with 3 bases in between. With constant-segment primers, 5'RACE yielded cDNA libraries of TCR alpha and TCR beta that carried sample barcodes and UMIs. TCRdb used MiXCR to reprocess the 5' RACE reads, holding one entry per CDR3 protein. The sample lists some 600,000 distinct CDR3 sequences, 15% to 20% seen once, with about 8.6% in the top ten. This clonotype came up many times.

This chain uses TRBV5-1 with TRBJ2-3; no firm D call. The specimen sequenced was PBMCs or a T cell subset sorted from them (not recorded which). This TCR was sampled from an adult woman who had mild COVID-19 (a few samples of this study predate the infection). Cell type and time point are not known. The CDR3 bases are TGCGCCAGCAGCTTGGGGGCAGATACGCAGTATTTT. This translates into CASSLGADTQYF.